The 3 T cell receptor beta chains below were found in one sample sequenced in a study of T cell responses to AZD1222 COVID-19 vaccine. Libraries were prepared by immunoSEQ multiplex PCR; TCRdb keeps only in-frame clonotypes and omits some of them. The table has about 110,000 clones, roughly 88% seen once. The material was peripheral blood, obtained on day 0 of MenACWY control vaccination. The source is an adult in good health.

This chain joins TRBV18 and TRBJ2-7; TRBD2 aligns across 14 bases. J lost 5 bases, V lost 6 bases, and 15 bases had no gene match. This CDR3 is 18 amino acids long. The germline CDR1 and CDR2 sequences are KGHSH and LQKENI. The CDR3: CASSPKGLAGDERNEQYF. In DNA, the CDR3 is TGTGCCAGCTCCCCTAAGGGACTAGCGGGAGATGAGAGGAACGAGCAGTACTTC.

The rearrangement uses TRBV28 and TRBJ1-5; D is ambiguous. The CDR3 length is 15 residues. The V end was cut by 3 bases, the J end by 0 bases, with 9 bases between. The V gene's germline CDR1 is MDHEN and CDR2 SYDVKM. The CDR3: CASSLRAVSNQPQHF. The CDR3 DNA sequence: TGTGCCAGCAGTTTGAGGGCGGTTAGCAATCAGCCCCAGCATTTT. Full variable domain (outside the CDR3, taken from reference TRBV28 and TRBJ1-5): DVKVTQSSRYLVKRTGEKVFLECVQDMDHENMFWYRQDPGLGLRLIYFSYDVKMKEKGDIPEGYSVSREKKERFSLILESASTNQTSMYLCASSLRAVSNQPQHFGDGTRLSIL.

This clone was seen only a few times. CDR3 amino acids: CASSPRTSGKSEQYF. DNA of the CDR3: TGTGCCAGCAGCCCTCGGACTAGCGGGAAATCCGAGCAGTACTTC. V gene TRBV5-4 combines with J gene TRBJ2-7, with 12 bases lining up with TRBD2. This CDR3 has 15 residues. Germline loops: CDR1 SGHNT, CDR2 YYREEE (reference sequence). V shed 4 bases and J 6 bases; nucleotides not matched to a gene: 8.